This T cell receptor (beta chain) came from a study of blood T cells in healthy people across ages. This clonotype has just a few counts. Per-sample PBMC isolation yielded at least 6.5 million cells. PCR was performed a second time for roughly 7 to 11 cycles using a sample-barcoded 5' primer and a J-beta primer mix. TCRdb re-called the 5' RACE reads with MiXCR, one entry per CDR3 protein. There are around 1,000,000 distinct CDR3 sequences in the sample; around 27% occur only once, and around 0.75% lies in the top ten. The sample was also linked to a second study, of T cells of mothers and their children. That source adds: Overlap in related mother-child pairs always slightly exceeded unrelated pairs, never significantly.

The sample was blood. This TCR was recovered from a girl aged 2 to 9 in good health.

The CDR3 nucleotides read TGTGCCAGCAGTGACGCCCCTGGGGCCAACGTCCTGACTTTC. It yields the protein CASSDAPGANVLTF. The chain joins TRBV6-4 to TRBJ2-6; D is uncertain. CDR1 and CDR2 from the germline V gene are MRHNA and SNTAGT. V lost 2 bases to trimming and J lost 2 bases, with 4 bases between them. The CDR3 is 14 residues long.